Presented here are 26 T cell receptor beta chains from one specimen sequenced in a study of T-cell reconstitution after alpha-beta-depleted transplantation in children. Preparation of the TCRbeta library involved a method that used unique molecular identifiers. Using its own MiXCR run on the PCR reads, TCRdb lists one record per CDR3 protein. Of some 260,000 distinct CDR3 sequences in the sample, about 24% are singletons; the top ten hold around 4.8%. The sample consisted of PBMCs, mostly from graft donor cells, taken 360 days after TCRalphabeta/CD19-depleted stem cell transplant. The source is a female patient aged 2-9 years who had a stem cell transplant for congenital amegakaryocytic thrombocytopenia, so the T cells may come from the graft donor.

V is TRBV7-2 and J is TRBJ2-2, with a weak D call TRBD2 (6 bases). Trimming cost V 5 bases and J 4 bases, with 17 bases left between them. The germline V gene encodes CDR1 SGHTA and CDR2 FQGNSA. This CDR3 has 16 amino acids. The CDR3 bases are TGTGCCAGCAGCCCTTCGGACTACCCAATCACCGGGGAGCTGTTTTTT. Protein product: CASSPSDYPITGELFF.

The genes are TRBV24-1 and TRBJ2-1; 9 bases fit TRBD1. This CDR3 is 15 amino acids long. Per germline, CDR1 KGHDR and CDR2 SFDVKD. V shed 11 bases, J shed 4 bases, and the junction held 11 bases outside the gene matches. CDR3 sequence reads: CAIGTRTGVYNEQFF. CDR3 in DNA: TGTGCCATCGGAACCAGGACAGGGGTTTACAATGAGCAGTTCTTC.

This clonotype appeared a few times. The J gene is TRBJ1-5, the V gene TRBV20-1; no firm D call. Germline V gene data show CDR1 as DFQATT and CDR2 as SNEGSKA (reference sequence). V gave up 7 bases and J gave up 3 bases, with 13 bases separating them. CDR3 length: 13 residues. The chain's CDR3 is CSVADTLNQPQHF. In DNA form, the CDR3 reads TGCAGTGTGGCAGACACCCTCAATCAGCCCCAGCATTTT.

This clonotype was detected once. This chain joins TRBV28 and TRBJ2-3, with TRBD2 matching 7 bases. The CDR3 spans 20 residues. Germline lookup yields CDR1 MDHEN and CDR2 SYDVKM. V dropped 5 bases and J dropped 2; count of bases not matched to a gene: 22. The CDR3 DNA is TGTGCCAGCAGTGCGATCACCGCCGGGGCTAGCGGAGGATTCACAGATACGCAGTATTTT. Translated: CASSAITAGASGGFTDTQYF.

This clonotype was recorded a few times. At one end, the junction sequence differs from germline, possibly due to a read error. The J gene is TRBJ2-3, the V gene TRBV29-1; no clear D gene. Per the germline V gene, CDR1 is SQVTM and CDR2 is ANQGSEA. The length of the CDR3 is 13 residues. The CDR3 DNA is TGCAGCGTTGAAATATCCGGCACCGATACGCAGTATTTT. It is translated as CSVEISGTDTQYF.

This chain joins TRBV28 and TRBJ2-7; D is perhaps TRBD2 (5 bases). Trimming removed 2 bases at V and 2 bases at J, with 16 bases between. CDR1 is MDHEN and CDR2 is SYDVKM in the germline V gene. The CDR3 is made up of 16 amino acids. This chain's CDR3 is CASSLGASSKPYEQYF. The DNA of the CDR3 is TGTGCCAGCAGTTTAGGTGCTAGCTCAAAGCCCTACGAGCAGTACTTC.

The chain has TRBV7-6 and TRBJ2-1; TRBD2 agrees at 8 bases. V was clipped by 5 bases and J by 6 bases; unmatched bases: 12. Looked up from germline, CDR1 is SGHVS and CDR2 is FNYEAQ. The CDR3 runs 16 residues. CDR3 sequence reads: CASSPPAAGVVNEQFF. CDR3 in DNA: TGTGCCAGCAGCCCTCCCGCAGCGGGAGTTGTCAATGAGCAGTTCTTC.

This clonotype was counted a few times. The gene calls are TRBV12-3 or TRBV12-4 and TRBJ2-6; D is uncertain. The CDR3 is 12 amino acids. Trimming took off 4 bases at V and 12 bases at J, with 10 bases between the two ends. CDR3 loop: CASSSLFGVLTF. As DNA, the CDR3 is TGTGCCAGCAGTTCACTTTTCGGCGTCCTGACTTTC.

The chain links TRBV3-1 to TRBJ2-4; TRBD2 matches 7 bases. J lost 6 bases, V lost 4 bases, and 12 bases had no gene match. The CDR3 spans 16 residues. Looked up from germline, CDR1 is LGHDT and CDR2 is YNNKEL (reference sequence). As DNA, the CDR3 is TGTGCCAGCAGCCGAAAACTAAGCGGGGCTACAAACATTCAGTACTTC. This sequence encodes CASSRKLSGATNIQYF. Drawing the rest from reference TRBV3-1 and TRBJ2-4, the complete variable domain is DTAVSQTPKYLVTQMGNDKSIKCEQNLGHDTMYWYKQDSKKFLKIMFSYNNKELIINETVPNRFSPKSPDKAHLNLHINSLELGDSAVYFCASSRKLSGATNIQYFGAGTRLSVL.

The chain's CDR3 is CASSLQGGWETQYF. The DNA of the CDR3 is TGTGCCAGCAGCCTACAGGGCGGGTGGGAGACCCAGTACTTC. The chain is built from TRBV6-1 and TRBJ2-5; maybe TRBD1 (6 bases). V lost 6 bases and J 5 bases, leaving 16 bases between the germline ends. CDR3 length: 14 residues. CDR1 and CDR2 from the germline V gene are MNHNS and SASEGT.

This clonotype was detected ten times or more. The V gene is TRBV9, the J gene TRBJ2-1, with D perhaps matching TRBD2 (6 bases). The V gene's germline CDR1 is SGDLS and CDR2 YYNGEE. The CDR3 extends over 15 amino acids. V was cut by 0 bases and J by 2 bases, with 9 bases left in between. Here the CDR3 reads CASSVVGGTYNEQFF. Written as DNA, the CDR3 is TGTGCCAGCAGCGTAGTGGGGGGAACCTACAATGAGCAGTTCTTC. Supplemented by reference TRBV9 and TRBJ2-1, the full variable domain reads DSGVTQTPKHLITATGQRVTLRCSPRSGDLSVYWYQQSLDQGLQFLIQYYNGEERAKGNILERFSAQQFPDLHSELNLSSLELGDSALYFCASSVVGGTYNEQFFGPGTRLTVL.

This clonotype was seen more than once but under ten times. V usage is TRBV12-3 or TRBV12-4 and J usage is TRBJ1-3; D not resolved. This CDR3 region has 13 residues. With 2 bases removed from V and 5 bases from J, the gap between germline ends came to 7 bases. The CDR3 DNA sequence: TGTGCCAGCAGTTTACTGGGTAGAAACACCATATATTTT. Translating it yields CASSLLGRNTIYF.

This chain links TRBV20-1 with TRBJ2-5; a weak D match, TRBD1 (5 bases). V was cut by 0 bases and J by 5 bases, with 16 bases left in between. CDR3 size: 15 residues. Per germline, CDR1 DFQATT and CDR2 SNEGSKA (reference sequence). Written as DNA, the CDR3 is TGCAGTGCTAGAGATCGAGGAACAGGCTGGGAGACCCAGTACTTC. Protein: CSARDRGTGWETQYF.

This clonotype was seen only a few times. The chain employs TRBV5-5 and TRBJ1-2, with no clear D. This CDR3 contains 14 residues. The germline V gene has CDR1 SGHKS and CDR2 YYEKEE (reference sequence). Trimming took off 2 bases at V and 8 bases at J, with 16 bases between the two ends. CDR3: CASSFRRESKGYTF. DNA of the CDR3: TGTGCCAGCAGCTTTCGCCGGGAATCGAAAGGCTACACCTTC. The full variable domain, completed using reference TRBV5-5 and TRBJ1-2, is DAGVTQSPTHLIKTRGQQVTLRCSPISGHKSVSWYQQVLGQGPQFIFQYYEKEERGRGNFPDRFSARQFPNYSSELNVNALLLGDSALYLCASSFRRESKGYTFGSGTRLTVV.

Of note for this clonotype: A much larger clonotype is one base distant, so this may be a read error. V is TRBV10-3 and J is TRBJ2-3, with TRBD2 matching over 7 bases. Germline CDR1 and CDR2: ENHRY and SYGVKD. The CDR3 length is 16 residues. The CDR3 region has the DNA TGTTCCATCAGCCAGAAGCTAGCGGCTAGCACAGATACGCAGTATTTT. It yields the protein CSISQKLAASTDTQYF.

The chain has TRBV7-8 and TRBJ2-7; 8 nucleotides line up with TRBD2. Germline-derived CDR1 and CDR2 are SGHVS and FQNEAQ. The trim removed 3 bases at V and 5 bases at J, leaving 9 bases unmatched. This CDR3 region has 15 residues. CDR3: CASSLIAGKGDEQYF. In DNA form, the CDR3 reads TGTGCCAGCAGCTTGATAGCGGGGAAAGGCGACGAGCAGTACTTC.

The chain links TRBV7-2 to TRBJ2-6; maybe TRBD2 (5 bases). Per germline, CDR1 SGHTA and CDR2 FQGNSA. The V and J ends lost 0 bases and 0 bases respectively, with 9 bases between them. The CDR3 covers 17 residues. CDR3 sequence (DNA): TGTGCCAGCAGCTTAGCGTCGGGGTACTCTGGGGCCAACGTCCTGACTTTC. It is translated as CASSLASGYSGANVLTF. The full variable domain, in which reference TRBV7-2 and TRBJ2-6 provide the parts outside the CDR3, is GAGVSQSPSNKVTEKGKDVELRCDPISGHTALYWYRQSLGQGLEFLIYFQGNSAPDKSGLPSDRFSAERTGGSVSTLTIQRTQQEDSAVYLCASSLASGYSGANVLTFGAGSRLTVL.

The gene calls are TRBV3-1 and TRBJ1-5, with D perhaps matching TRBD1 (5 bases). The CDR3 runs to 17 residues. Germline V gene sequence: CDR1 LGHDT, CDR2 YNNKEL (reference sequence). V lost 1 base and J 2 bases, leaving 15 bases between the germline ends. The chain's CDR3 is CASSQGRSRAGNQPQHF. The CDR3 DNA reads TGTGCCAGCAGCCAAGGGCGGAGCAGGGCGGGCAATCAGCCCCAGCATTTT.

Ten or more counts support this clonotype. The chain has TRBV29-1 and TRBJ1-1; 9 positions match TRBD1. CDR1 is SQVTM and CDR2 is ANQGSEA in the germline V gene. Germline trimming cut 5 bases from V and 5 bases from J; bases unmatched to any gene: 9. The CDR3 has 14 residues. This CDR3 is CSVSTGGAGTEAFF. In DNA form, the CDR3 reads TGCAGCGTTTCTACAGGGGGCGCGGGAACTGAAGCTTTCTTT. The full variable domain, completed using reference TRBV29-1 and TRBJ1-1, is SAVISQKPSRDICQRGTSLTIQCQVDSQVTMMFWYRQQPGQSLTLIATANQGSEATYESGFVIDKFPISRPNLTFSTLTVSNMSPEDSSIYLCSVSTGGAGTEAFFGQGTRLTVV.

This clonotype was observed a few times. The genes are TRBV24-1 and TRBJ2-3; D gene unclear. Trimming cost V 0 bases and J 0 bases, with 12 bases left between them. The CDR3 consists of 17 residues. Germline V lookup: CDR1 KGHDR, CDR2 SFDVKD. CDR3 DNA sequence: TGTGCCACCAGTGATTTGATGACGGGCCCTAGCACAGATACGCAGTATTTT. Protein product: CATSDLMTGPSTDTQYF.

The chain carries TRBV4-1 and TRBJ1-5; D is ambiguous. V gave up 0 bases and J gave up 3 bases, with 9 bases separating them. Germline lookup yields CDR1 MGHRA and CDR2 YSYEKL. The CDR3 is made up of 15 amino acids. The CDR3 is CASSQDQGPNQPQHF. In DNA, the CDR3 is TGCGCCAGCAGCCAAGATCAAGGGCCCAATCAGCCCCAGCATTTT.

V gene TRBV5-1 combines with J gene TRBJ2-3; 8 bases align to TRBD1. In germline, CDR1 is SGHRS, CDR2 YFSETQ. This CDR3 is built from 15 residues. Germline trimming cut 4 bases from V and 6 bases from J; bases unmatched to any gene: 10. CDR3 in amino acids: CASSPDRGLGDTQYF. The CDR3 DNA reads TGCGCCAGCAGCCCAGACAGGGGACTCGGGGATACGCAGTATTTT.

This chain connects TRBV11-2 to TRBJ1-3; tentatively, D is TRBD1 (6 bases). V was shortened by 10 bases and J by 0 bases, with 19 bases between the two germline ends. The CDR3 covers 16 residues. From germline, CDR1 is SGHAT and CDR2 FQNNGV. CDR3 loop: CATNRQADSSGNTIYF. CDR3 in DNA: TGTGCCACCAACAGACAGGCCGATAGCTCTGGAAACACCATATATTTT.

The gene calls are TRBV12-3 or TRBV12-4 and TRBJ2-7; D unresolved. The ends were cut back, 6 bases at V and 0 bases at J, with 18 bases in the middle. The CDR3 is 16 residues long. CDR3 sequence: CASSSSLYPHSYEQYF. The CDR3 DNA is TGTGCCAGCAGCTCCTCCTTATATCCTCACTCCTACGAGCAGTACTTC.

V is TRBV6-1 and J is TRBJ2-1; 14 bases are shared with TRBD2. Germline CDR1 reads MNHNS; CDR2 reads SASEGT. This CDR3 contains 15 residues. V lost 6 bases to trimming and J lost 8 bases; unmatched junction nucleotides: 6. As DNA, the CDR3 is TGTGCCAGCAGCCGGACTAGCGGGAGGTGGGATGAGCAGTTCTTC. Its protein is CASSRTSGRWDEQFF.

V usage is TRBV5-1 and J usage is TRBJ2-7; the match to TRBD2 covers 12 bases. The V gene end was trimmed by 3 bases and the J gene end by 2 bases; junction bases not matched to a gene: 3. Germline values: CDR1 SGHRS, CDR2 YFSETQ. The CDR3 spans 15 residues. For the CDR3, the DNA is TGCGCCAGCAGCTGGACTAGCGGGGCCACCTACGAGCAGTACTTC. Translation: CASSWTSGATYEQYF.